A selection of T cell receptor beta chains follows, all from one sample in a study of shared clonotypes between healthy human individuals. Here immunoSEQ multiplex PCR was the method, and the copy in TCRdb shows in-frame clones only, minus some. The sample yields some 1,900,000 clones, about 94% seen once. The specimen was naive CD8+ T cells sorted from blood. These TCRs come from a man aged 18 to 35 in good health. CDR3s include the opening cysteine and the closing phenylalanine or tryptophan. D genes are given only for firm matches. Clone size is stated in some rows and not others, as once, few, many or a class when expanded.

abundance: -
d_gene: -
j_gene: TRBJ2-3
v_gene: TRBV28
CDR3nt: TGTGCCAGCAGTCCGCGGCGAGCCGATACGCAGTATTTT
CDR3aa: CASSPRRADTQYF

abundance: -
d_gene: TRBD1
j_gene: TRBJ1-1
v_gene: TRBV9
CDR3nt: TGTGCCAGCAGCGTAGATACAGGGGTTGCCGCTTTCTTT
CDR3aa: CASSVDTGVAAFF

abundance: few
d_gene: -
j_gene: TRBJ2-7
v_gene: TRBV6-1
CDR3nt: TGTGCCAGCAGGGACAGTCCTACCTACGAGCAGTACTTC
CDR3aa: CASRDSPTYEQYF

abundance: -
d_gene: TRBD2
j_gene: TRBJ2-1
v_gene: TRBV5-4
CDR3nt: TGTGCCAGCAGCCCGGACCCACTAGCGGGATTAAATGAGCAGTTCTTC
CDR3aa: CASSPDPLAGLNEQFF

abundance: -
d_gene: -
j_gene: TRBJ2-7
v_gene: TRBV27
CDR3nt: TGTGCCACCGGGTTCGTGGGGAGCCTCTACGAGCAGTACTTC
CDR3aa: CATGFVGSLYEQYF

abundance: -
d_gene: -
j_gene: TRBJ2-7
v_gene: TRBV27
CDR3nt: TGTGCCAGCAGTTTCGGGCTTTTCTACGAGCAGTACTTC
CDR3aa: CASSFGLFYEQYF

abundance: -
d_gene: -
j_gene: TRBJ2-3
v_gene: TRBV9
CDR3nt: TGTGCCAGCAGCGTAGAAGGAGCGGCGCAGTATTTT
CDR3aa: CASSVEGAAQYF

abundance: once
d_gene: -
j_gene: TRBJ2-7
v_gene: TRBV19
CDR3nt: TGTGCCAGTAGTGCCTCCGGTGAGGGTTACGAGCAGTACTTC
CDR3aa: CASSASGEGYEQYF

abundance: -
d_gene: -
j_gene: TRBJ1-2
v_gene: TRBV27
CDR3nt: TGTGCCAGCAGTTTGGTTGGGGGAGGTAGTGGCTACACCTTC
CDR3aa: CASSLVGGGSGYTF

abundance: -
d_gene: -
j_gene: TRBJ1-1
v_gene: TRBV5-6
CDR3nt: TGTGCCAGCAGCTACGGGATATTGAACACTGAAGCTTTCTTT
CDR3aa: CASSYGILNTEAFF

abundance: -
d_gene: -
j_gene: TRBJ2-2
v_gene: TRBV7-8
CDR3nt: TGTGCCAGCAGCTTAGACAGGACCATGGGGAACACCGGGGAGCTGTTTTTT
CDR3aa: CASSLDRTMGNTGELFF

abundance: -
d_gene: TRBD1
j_gene: TRBJ2-5
v_gene: TRBV7-9
CDR3nt: TGTGCCAGCAGCCCCGGGACAGGGGGTGAGGAGACCCAGTACTTC
CDR3aa: CASSPGTGGEETQYF

abundance: -
d_gene: -
j_gene: TRBJ2-5
v_gene: TRBV4-2
CDR3nt: TGTGCCAGCAGCCAAGATCCTAGGACTACAGAGACCCAGTACTTC
CDR3aa: CASSQDPRTTETQYF

abundance: -
d_gene: -
j_gene: TRBJ1-1
v_gene: TRBV30
CDR3nt: TGTGCCTGGAGTGTGGGGACGGATGAAGCTTTCTTT
CDR3aa: CAWSVGTDEAFF

abundance: -
d_gene: -
j_gene: TRBJ1-6
v_gene: TRBV30
CDR3nt: TGTGCCTGGGGGCGGGAAGGATCACCCCTCCACTTT
CDR3aa: CAWGREGSPLHF

abundance: -
d_gene: -
j_gene: TRBJ2-2
v_gene: TRBV2
CDR3nt: TGTGCCAGCAGTGAAGGCGCCAGCCCCTTGAACACCGGGGAGCTGTTTTTT
CDR3aa: CASSEGASPLNTGELFF

abundance: -
d_gene: -
j_gene: TRBJ2-2
v_gene: TRBV11-2
CDR3nt: TGTGCCAGCAGCTCCTACTCCGGGCCCCAGAGCGGGGAGCTGTTTTTT
CDR3aa: CASSSYSGPQSGELFF

abundance: once
d_gene: -
j_gene: TRBJ1-2
v_gene: TRBV9
CDR3nt: TGTGCCAGCAGCGTAGTGTCGGACAGTCTCTATGGCTACACCTTC
CDR3aa: CASSVVSDSLYGYTF

abundance: -
d_gene: -
j_gene: TRBJ2-1
v_gene: TRBV5-4
CDR3nt: TGTGCCAGCAGCTTGGTGGCTGGCACTTTTTACAATGAGCAGTTCTTC
CDR3aa: CASSLVAGTFYNEQFF

abundance: -
d_gene: -
j_gene: TRBJ2-5
v_gene: TRBV7-9
CDR3nt: TGTGCCAGCAGCTTAGGGGAGCCGACCCAGTACTTC
CDR3aa: CASSLGEPTQYF

abundance: -
d_gene: -
j_gene: TRBJ1-1
v_gene: TRBV11-2
CDR3nt: TGTGCCAGCAGCTTAGATCGCCAGGGAGAAAATACTGAAGCTTTCTTT
CDR3aa: CASSLDRQGENTEAFF

abundance: -
d_gene: TRBD2
j_gene: TRBJ2-7
v_gene: TRBV27
CDR3nt: TGTGCCAGCAGTCCTCGTTTGTATGGGGGGGTCGAGCAGTACTTC
CDR3aa: CASSPRLYGGVEQYF

abundance: -
d_gene: -
j_gene: TRBJ2-2
v_gene: TRBV9
CDR3nt: TGTGCCAGCAGTGACTCCCTAAACACCGGGGAGCTGTTTTTT
CDR3aa: CASSDSLNTGELFF

abundance: -
d_gene: -
j_gene: TRBJ1-2
v_gene: TRBV6-5
CDR3nt: TGTGCCAGCAGTTGGACGGGGGAAAACTATGGCTACACCTTC
CDR3aa: CASSWTGENYGYTF

abundance: -
d_gene: -
j_gene: TRBJ2-1
v_gene: TRBV6-5
CDR3nt: TGTGCCAGCAGTTCATTCCGGGACTCCTACTACAATGAGCAGTTCTTC
CDR3aa: CASSSFRDSYYNEQFF

abundance: once
d_gene: -
j_gene: TRBJ2-1
v_gene: TRBV19
CDR3nt: TGTGCCAGTAGTATTGGCACCGGCTACAATGAGCAGTTCTTC
CDR3aa: CASSIGTGYNEQFF

abundance: -
d_gene: -
j_gene: TRBJ2-5
v_gene: TRBV6-5
CDR3nt: TGTGCCAGCGGAGAGACCCAGTACTTC
CDR3aa: CASGETQYF

abundance: -
d_gene: TRBD1
j_gene: TRBJ2-1
v_gene: TRBV7-2
CDR3nt: TGTGCCAGCAGCTTAGATAGGGGGACAGCCTCCTACAATGAGCAGTTCTTC
CDR3aa: CASSLDRGTASYNEQFF

abundance: -
d_gene: -
j_gene: TRBJ2-5
v_gene: TRBV13
CDR3nt: TGTGCCAGCAGCTTAGGACAGGAAGAAGAGACCCAGTACTTC
CDR3aa: CASSLGQEEETQYF

abundance: -
d_gene: -
j_gene: TRBJ1-6
v_gene: TRBV7-2
CDR3nt: TGTGCCAGCAGCTTAGGAACCACTCTAACCCTCCACTTT
CDR3aa: CASSLGTTLTLHF

abundance: -
d_gene: -
j_gene: TRBJ1-4
v_gene: TRBV6-5
CDR3nt: TGTGCCAGCTTGGGCAGGGAGGGGAAACTGTTTTTT
CDR3aa: CASLGREGKLFF

abundance: -
d_gene: -
j_gene: TRBJ2-3
v_gene: TRBV6-1
CDR3nt: TGTGCCAGCAGTGAAGTCGGCTACCTGAGCACAGATACGCAGTATTTT
CDR3aa: CASSEVGYLSTDTQYF

abundance: -
d_gene: TRBD2
j_gene: TRBJ2-1
v_gene: TRBV28
CDR3nt: TGTGCCAGCAGTTCCCCACTAGCGGGGGGAGTAAATGAGCAGTTCTTC
CDR3aa: CASSSPLAGGVNEQFF

abundance: -
d_gene: -
j_gene: TRBJ1-4
v_gene: TRBV11-2
CDR3nt: TGTGCCAGCAGCTTCGCGGGGGGGAAACTGTTTTTT
CDR3aa: CASSFAGGKLFF

abundance: -
d_gene: TRBD2
j_gene: TRBJ2-7
v_gene: TRBV5-1
CDR3nt: TGCGCCAGCAGCCTGGACGGGGGGGCCTACCCCTACGAGCAGTACTTC
CDR3aa: CASSLDGGAYPYEQYF

abundance: -
d_gene: -
j_gene: TRBJ2-6
v_gene: TRBV19
CDR3nt: TGTGCCAGCCGGTGGGGGACGGCTGGGGCCAACGTCCTGACTTTC
CDR3aa: CASRWGTAGANVLTF

abundance: -
d_gene: -
j_gene: TRBJ2-7
v_gene: TRBV5-6
CDR3nt: TGTGCCAGCAGCTTGGGGAATTATCTGACCTACGAGCAGTACTTC
CDR3aa: CASSLGNYLTYEQYF

abundance: -
d_gene: -
j_gene: TRBJ2-3
v_gene: TRBV4-1
CDR3nt: TGCGCCAGCAGCCAGGTGGTCTTTAGAAGCACAGATACGCAGTATTTT
CDR3aa: CASSQVVFRSTDTQYF

abundance: -
d_gene: -
j_gene: TRBJ2-7
v_gene: TRBV7-9
CDR3nt: TGTGCCAGCAGCCGACCCTCCCAGGGCTACGAGCAGTACTTC
CDR3aa: CASSRPSQGYEQYF

abundance: -
d_gene: -
j_gene: TRBJ2-1
v_gene: TRBV4-3
CDR3nt: TGCGCCAGCAGCCAATACCTGTACAATGAGCAGTTCTTC
CDR3aa: CASSQYLYNEQFF

abundance: few
d_gene: -
j_gene: TRBJ2-7
v_gene: TRBV9
CDR3nt: TGTGCCAGCAGCGTAGGAGTAGCCTACGAGCAGTACTTC
CDR3aa: CASSVGVAYEQYF

abundance: -
d_gene: -
j_gene: TRBJ1-5
v_gene: TRBV14
CDR3nt: TGTGCCAGCAGCCAGGCGAATCAGCCCCAGCATTTT
CDR3aa: CASSQANQPQHF

abundance: -
d_gene: TRBD1
j_gene: TRBJ2-7
v_gene: TRBV4-3
CDR3nt: TGCGCCAGCAGCCAGGATCAGGGGGCCGACGAGCAGTACTTC
CDR3aa: CASSQDQGADEQYF

abundance: -
d_gene: TRBD2
j_gene: TRBJ2-1
v_gene: TRBV30
CDR3nt: TGTGCCTGGAGTCGACTAGCGGGGGGCTACAATGAGCAGTTCTTC
CDR3aa: CAWSRLAGGYNEQFF

abundance: -
d_gene: TRBD2
j_gene: TRBJ2-1
v_gene: TRBV9
CDR3nt: TGTGCCAGCAGCGCCAGACCGGGACTAGCGGGAACCCCTGCGTACAATGAGCAGTTCTTC
CDR3aa: CASSARPGLAGTPAYNEQFF

abundance: -
d_gene: TRBD1
j_gene: TRBJ2-7
v_gene: TRBV28
CDR3nt: TGTGCCAGCAGTTTATCCCGACAGGGCTCCTACGAGCAGTACTTC
CDR3aa: CASSLSRQGSYEQYF

abundance: -
d_gene: -
j_gene: TRBJ2-7
v_gene: TRBV2
CDR3nt: TGTGCCAGCGTCAGGACTAACTACGAGCAGTACTTC
CDR3aa: CASVRTNYEQYF

abundance: -
d_gene: -
j_gene: TRBJ2-7
v_gene: TRBV25-1
CDR3nt: TGTGCCAGCAGTGGTATTTCGGGCAGTGGGAGCTACGAGCAGTACTTC
CDR3aa: CASSGISGSGSYEQYF

abundance: -
d_gene: -
j_gene: TRBJ2-1
v_gene: TRBV15
CDR3nt: TGTGCCACCAGCAGAGTCCCGGAAAGAAGGGTCAATGAGCAGTTCTTC
CDR3aa: CATSRVPERRVNEQFF

abundance: once
d_gene: -
j_gene: TRBJ2-7
v_gene: TRBV19
CDR3nt: TGTGCCAGTAGTATAACGGGAGAATCCTACGAGCAGTACTTC
CDR3aa: CASSITGESYEQYF

abundance: -
d_gene: TRBD2
j_gene: TRBJ2-7
v_gene: TRBV7-9
CDR3nt: TGTGCCAGCAGCTCAACGACTAGCGGGAGGGGCCACTACGAGCAGTACTTC
CDR3aa: CASSSTTSGRGHYEQYF

abundance: -
d_gene: TRBD2
j_gene: TRBJ2-1
v_gene: TRBV9
CDR3nt: TGTGCCAGCAGCGGCGGACTAGCGGGCTCTGGGAATGAGCAGTTCTTC
CDR3aa: CASSGGLAGSGNEQFF

abundance: -
d_gene: -
j_gene: TRBJ1-2
v_gene: TRBV10-2
CDR3nt: TGCGCCAGCAGTGAGTCTCCAGGGTACTATGGCTACACCTTC
CDR3aa: CASSESPGYYGYTF

abundance: -
d_gene: -
j_gene: TRBJ2-7
v_gene: TRBV2
CDR3nt: TGTGCCAGCAGTGAAAGTCTCCTCGGGAATATATTCCGCTACGAGCAGTACTTC
CDR3aa: CASSESLLGNIFRYEQYF

abundance: -
d_gene: TRBD2
j_gene: TRBJ2-1
v_gene: TRBV5-6
CDR3nt: TGTGCCAGCAGCCCCCGGGAGGGCGCCTCCTACAATGAGCAGTTCTTC
CDR3aa: CASSPREGASYNEQFF